A selection of T cell receptor beta chains follows, all from one sample in a study of cytomegalovirus exposure and HLA in healthy donors. Sequencing was performed with immunoSEQ multiplex PCR; in TCRdb, only in-frame clones are kept and a portion is missing. The table shows 150,000 to 200,000 clones, with around four fifths occurring only once. Source material: PBMCs. These receptors originate from a woman aged 45-60 years in good health and CMV-seronegative. The CDR3 runs from the conserved cysteine through the conserved F or W. The D gene is left open where the match is weak. Clone size, where shown, is once, few, many, or a class for clones that have expanded.

>-|TRBJ2-1|TRBV5-1|few
CASSLAASEPYNEQFF
TGCGCCAGCAGCTTGGCGGCAAGCGAACCCTACAATGAGCAGTTCTTC
>-|TRBJ2-7|TRBV19|-
CASSPAGPYEQYF
TGTGCCAGTAGCCCGGCAGGGCCCTACGAGCAGTACTTC
>TRBD1|TRBJ1-6|TRBV18|-
CASSAFTATGGSPLHF
TGTGCCAGCTCAGCTTTCACGGCCACAGGGGGATCACCCCTCCACTTT
>TRBD2|TRBJ2-3|TRBV5-1|-
CASSFGGTSVSTDTQYF
TGCGCCAGCAGCTTCGGGGGGACTAGCGTGAGCACAGATACGCAGTATTTT
>-|TRBJ2-3|TRBV15|once
CATSRDSPTQYF
TGTGCCACCAGCAGAGACAGTCCTACGCAGTATTTT
>-|TRBJ2-1|TRBV19|-
CASRAPGIGRFNEQFF
TGTGCCAGTAGGGCCCCGGGAATTGGTCGTTTCAATGAGCAGTTCTTC
>-|TRBJ2-1|TRBV19|-
CASSDLTGVSEQFF
TGTGCCAGTAGTGACCTGACGGGGGTGTCTGAGCAGTTCTTC
>TRBD2|TRBJ2-6|TRBV7-2|-
CASSSGLAGITGANVLTF
TGTGCCAGCAGCTCGGGACTAGCGGGAATTACTGGGGCCAACGTCCTGACTTTC
>-|TRBJ2-5|TRBV5-1|-
CASSLGGQTAREQYF
TGCGCCAGCAGTCTTGGAGGACAGACGGCTCGAGAGCAGTACTTC
>-|TRBJ1-4|TRBV4-3|-
CASSLGGGTGYEKLFF
TGCGCCAGCAGCCTGGGGGGGGGAACAGGCTATGAAAAACTGTTTTTT
>TRBD1|TRBJ1-4|TRBV7-9|-
CASSIHRGYEKLFF
TGTGCCAGCAGCATACACAGGGGGTATGAAAAACTGTTTTTT
>-|TRBJ1-1|TRBV4-3|-
CASSQGEGANTEAFF
TGCGCCAGCAGCCAAGGCGAGGGAGCTAACACTGAAGCTTTCTTT
>TRBD1|TRBJ1-2|TRBV5-4|-
CASSGTGDSYGYTF
TGTGCCAGCAGCGGGACAGGGGACAGCTATGGCTACACCTTC
>-|TRBJ1-3|TRBV9|-
CASSTGTLGNTIYF
TGTGCCAGCAGCACCGGGACTCTAGGAAACACCATATATTTT
>TRBD1|TRBJ1-1|TRBV5-6|-
CASSRGQGEVEAFF
TGTGCCAGCAGCCGTGGACAGGGAGAGGTTGAAGCTTTCTTT
>TRBD2|TRBJ2-1|TRBV2|-
CASRETSREQFF
TGTGCCAGCAGGGAGACTAGCCGCGAGCAGTTCTTC
>-|TRBJ1-2|TRBV19|-
CASRSTGGGTFYGYTF
TGTGCCAGTAGATCCACCGGCGGGGGGACGTTCTATGGCTACACCTTC
>-|TRBJ1-1|TRBV6-5|-
CASSYGGLRTEAFF
TGTGCCAGCAGTTACGGGGGACTTCGAACTGAAGCTTTCTTT
>TRBD1|TRBJ2-1|TRBV11-2|-
CASRFTGGYYNEQFF
TGTGCCAGCAGATTCACAGGGGGCTACTACAATGAGCAGTTCTTC
>-|TRBJ2-7|TRBV28|-
CASSLDRPAYEQYF
TGTGCCAGCAGTTTAGATCGCCCAGCCTACGAGCAGTACTTC
>TRBD2|TRBJ2-7|TRBV9|-
CASSPRGDISYEQYF
TGTGCCAGCAGCCCCCGGGGGGATATTTCCTACGAGCAGTACTTC
>-|TRBJ2-1|TRBV2|-
CASSIQEASYNEQFF
TGTGCCAGCAGTATACAGGAAGCCTCCTACAATGAGCAGTTCTTC
>-|TRBJ1-5|TRBV4-3|-
CASSQEYAGAGPQHF
TGCGCCAGCAGCCAAGAGTATGCGGGGGCCGGGCCCCAGCATTTT
>-|TRBJ1-5|TRBV19|-
CASGGGSSNQPQHF
TGTGCCAGTGGGGGGGGGTCCAGCAATCAGCCCCAGCATTTT